This TCR beta chain was retrieved from a study of shared clonotypes between healthy human individuals. A note on this clone: The antigen is unknown. Within the sample, other DNA sequences also encode this same CDR3.

Overall study results and limits: Generation of non-shared clonotypes was less probable than generation of clonotypes shared by all four donors. It was observed that approximately 5% of naive CD4 clonotypes were shared across a handful of donors. What limited the represented genetic and exposure-history diversity was the small number of donors.

Profiled with immunoSEQ multiplex PCR; TCRdb holds only in-frame clones, not every one. The sample lists about 2 million clones, over 85% occurring once. CDR3 size: 14 residues. Per the germline V gene, CDR1 is MNHNS and CDR2 is SASEGT. With 1 base removed from V and 0 bases from J, the gap between germline ends came to 5 bases. This chain uses TRBV6-1 with TRBJ2-3; D is undetermined. The TCR was taken from a man aged 18 to 29 in good health. The sample was naive CD4+ T cells sorted from blood. As for subset: CD45RA+ positively selected. The DNA of the CDR3 is TGTGCCAGCAGTGAAGGCTCTAGCACAGATACGCAGTATTTT. Its translation is CASSEGSSTDTQYF.